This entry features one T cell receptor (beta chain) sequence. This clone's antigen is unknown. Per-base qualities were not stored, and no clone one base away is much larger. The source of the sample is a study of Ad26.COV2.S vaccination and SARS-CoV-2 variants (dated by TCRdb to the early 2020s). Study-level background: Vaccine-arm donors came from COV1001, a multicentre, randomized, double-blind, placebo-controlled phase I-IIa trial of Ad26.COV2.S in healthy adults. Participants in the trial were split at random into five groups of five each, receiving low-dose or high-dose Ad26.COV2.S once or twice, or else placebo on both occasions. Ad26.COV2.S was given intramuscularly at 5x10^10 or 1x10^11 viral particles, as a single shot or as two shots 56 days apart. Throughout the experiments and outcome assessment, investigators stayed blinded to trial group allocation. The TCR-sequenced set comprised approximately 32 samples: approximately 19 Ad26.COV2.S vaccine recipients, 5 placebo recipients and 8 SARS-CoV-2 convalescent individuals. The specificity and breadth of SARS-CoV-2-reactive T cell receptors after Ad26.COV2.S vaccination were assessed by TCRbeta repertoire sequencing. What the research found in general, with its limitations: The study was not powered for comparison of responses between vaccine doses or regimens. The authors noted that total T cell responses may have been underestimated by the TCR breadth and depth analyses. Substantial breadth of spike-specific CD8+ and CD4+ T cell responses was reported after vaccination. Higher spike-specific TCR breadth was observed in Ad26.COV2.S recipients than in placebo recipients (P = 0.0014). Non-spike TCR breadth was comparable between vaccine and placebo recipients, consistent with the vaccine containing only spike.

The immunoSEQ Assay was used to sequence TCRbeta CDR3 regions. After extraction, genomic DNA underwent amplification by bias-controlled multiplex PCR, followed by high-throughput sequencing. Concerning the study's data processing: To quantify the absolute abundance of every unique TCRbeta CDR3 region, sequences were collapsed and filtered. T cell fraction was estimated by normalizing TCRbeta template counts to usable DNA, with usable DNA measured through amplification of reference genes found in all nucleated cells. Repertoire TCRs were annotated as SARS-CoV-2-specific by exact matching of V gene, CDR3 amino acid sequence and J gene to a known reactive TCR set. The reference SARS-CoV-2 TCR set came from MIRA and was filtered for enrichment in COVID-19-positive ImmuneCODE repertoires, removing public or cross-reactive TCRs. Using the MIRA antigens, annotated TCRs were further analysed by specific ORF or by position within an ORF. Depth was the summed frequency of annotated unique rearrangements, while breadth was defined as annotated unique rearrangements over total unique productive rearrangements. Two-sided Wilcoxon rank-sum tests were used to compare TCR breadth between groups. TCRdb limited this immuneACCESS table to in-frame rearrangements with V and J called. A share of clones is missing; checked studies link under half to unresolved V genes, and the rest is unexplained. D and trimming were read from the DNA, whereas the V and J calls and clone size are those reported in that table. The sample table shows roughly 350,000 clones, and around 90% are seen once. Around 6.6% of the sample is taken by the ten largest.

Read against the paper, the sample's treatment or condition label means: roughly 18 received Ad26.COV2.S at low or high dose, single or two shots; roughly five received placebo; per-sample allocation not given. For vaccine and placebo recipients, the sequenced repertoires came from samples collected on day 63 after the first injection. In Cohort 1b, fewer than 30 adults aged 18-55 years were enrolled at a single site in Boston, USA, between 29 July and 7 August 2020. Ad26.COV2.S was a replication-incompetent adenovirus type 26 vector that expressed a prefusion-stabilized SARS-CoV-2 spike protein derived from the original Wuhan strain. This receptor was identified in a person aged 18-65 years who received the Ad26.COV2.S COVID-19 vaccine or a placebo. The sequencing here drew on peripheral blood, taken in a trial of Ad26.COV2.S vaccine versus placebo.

Read as DNA, the sequence is TGTGCCAGCAGCAACGTTGGACAGAACACTGAAGCTTTCTTT. It codes for CASSNVGQNTEAFF. The chain uses TRBV5-4 and TRBJ1-1; the D gene is perhaps TRBD1, on 5 matching bases. Looking up the germline V gene (reference sequence) yields CDR1 SGHNT and CDR2 YYREEE. The CDR3 has 14 amino acids, counting the end cysteine and phenylalanine. The read is trimmed to its CDR3 DNA, 42 bases read in frame from base 1. V is cut by 4 bases and J by 1 base, and the space between the germline ends is 11 bases.